This TCR beta chain was recorded in a study of cytomegalovirus exposure and HLA in healthy donors. Regarding the study as a whole: Altogether, more than 150 TCR beta chains were recorded as cytomegalovirus-associated. Previous analysis showed most TCR beta V segments were productive about 90% or about 30% of the time.

Per germline, CDR1 SGHAT and CDR2 FQDESV (reference sequence). The CDR3 is made up of 13 amino acids. The V end was cut by 4 bases, the J end by 1 base, with 6 bases between. Amplification used 60 Vbeta primers and 13 Jbeta primers. Repertoires were generated with immunoSEQ multiplex PCR, while TCRdb's copy carries only in-frame clones and drops some. The sample lists some 200,000 clones, around 80% seen once, with less than 20% in the top ten. Regarding this clone: Its antigen is unidentified.

The TCR originated in a man aged 40-55 years in good health and CMV-seronegative. The genes are TRBV11-1 and TRBJ2-3; no clear D gene. The sample was PBMCs. CDR3 bases: TGTGCCAGCAGCTCACGGGGCACAGATACGCAGTATTTT. Protein sequence: CASSSRGTDTQYF. The entire variable domain, with the rest obtained from reference TRBV11-1 and TRBJ2-3, is as follows: EAEVAQSPRYKITEKSQAVAFWCDPISGHATLYWYRQILGQGPELLVQFQDESVVDDSQLPKDRFSAERLKGVDSTLKIQPAELGDSAMYLCASSSRGTDTQYFGPGTRLTVL.